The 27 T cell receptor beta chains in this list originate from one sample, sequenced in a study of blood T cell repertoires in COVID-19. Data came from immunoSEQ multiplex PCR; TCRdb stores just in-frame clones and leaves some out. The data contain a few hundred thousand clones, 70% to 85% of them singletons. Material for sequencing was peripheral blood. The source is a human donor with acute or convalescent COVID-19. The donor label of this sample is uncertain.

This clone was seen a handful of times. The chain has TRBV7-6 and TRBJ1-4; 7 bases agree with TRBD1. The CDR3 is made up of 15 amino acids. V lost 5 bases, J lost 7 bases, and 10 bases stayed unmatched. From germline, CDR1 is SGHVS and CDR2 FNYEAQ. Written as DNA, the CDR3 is TGTGCCAGCAGCCCCCGGACAGGCCCTTTTGAAAAACTGTTTTTT. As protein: CASSPRTGPFEKLFF.

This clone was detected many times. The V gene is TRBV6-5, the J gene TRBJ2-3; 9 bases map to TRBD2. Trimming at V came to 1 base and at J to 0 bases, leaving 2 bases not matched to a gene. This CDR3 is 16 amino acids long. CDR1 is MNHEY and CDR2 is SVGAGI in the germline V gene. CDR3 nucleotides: TGTGCCAGCAGTTACTACGGGACTAGCAGCACAGATACGCAGTATTTT. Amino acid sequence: CASSYYGTSSTDTQYF.

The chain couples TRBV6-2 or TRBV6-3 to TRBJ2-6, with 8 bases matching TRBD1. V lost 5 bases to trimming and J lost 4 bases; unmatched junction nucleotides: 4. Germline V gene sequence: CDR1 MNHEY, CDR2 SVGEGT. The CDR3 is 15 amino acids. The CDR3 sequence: CASSRQGLGANVLTF. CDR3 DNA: TGTGCCAGCAGTCGACAGGGGCTCGGGGCCAACGTCCTGACTTTC.

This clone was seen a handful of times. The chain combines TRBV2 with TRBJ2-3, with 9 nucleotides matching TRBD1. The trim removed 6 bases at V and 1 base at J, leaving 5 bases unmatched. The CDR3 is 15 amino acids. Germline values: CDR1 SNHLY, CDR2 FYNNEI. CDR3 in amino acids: CASRGQGLGTDTQYF. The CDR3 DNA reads TGTGCCAGCAGGGGACAGGGCTTAGGCACAGATACGCAGTATTTT.

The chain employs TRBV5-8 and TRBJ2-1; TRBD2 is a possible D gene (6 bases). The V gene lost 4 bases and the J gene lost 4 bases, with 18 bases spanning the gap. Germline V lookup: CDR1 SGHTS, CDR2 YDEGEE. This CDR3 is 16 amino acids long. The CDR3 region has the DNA TGTGCCAGCAGCCAACACCAGGGAGGAGCATACAATGAGCAGTTCTTC. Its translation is CASSQHQGGAYNEQFF.

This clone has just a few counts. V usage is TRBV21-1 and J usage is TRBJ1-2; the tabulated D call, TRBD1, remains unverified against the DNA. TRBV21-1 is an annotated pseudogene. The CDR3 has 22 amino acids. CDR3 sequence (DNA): TGTGCCAGCAGCACCGTCTTACTCTGGATAAGGACAGGCAAGGATAAACTCTGTGGCTACACCTTC. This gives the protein CASSTVLLWIRTGKDKLCGYTF.

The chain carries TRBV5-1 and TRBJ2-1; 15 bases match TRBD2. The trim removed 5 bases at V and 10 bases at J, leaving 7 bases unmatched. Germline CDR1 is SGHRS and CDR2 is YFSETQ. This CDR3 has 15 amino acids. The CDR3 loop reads CASRPGLAGGGEQFF. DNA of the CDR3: TGCGCCAGCAGACCGGGACTAGCGGGGGGTGGCGAGCAGTTCTTC.

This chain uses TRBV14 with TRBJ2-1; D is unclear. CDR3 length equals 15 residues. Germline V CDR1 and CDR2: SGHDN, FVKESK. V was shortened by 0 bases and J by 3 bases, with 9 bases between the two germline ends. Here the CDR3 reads CASSQDLRHYNEQFF. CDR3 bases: TGTGCCAGCAGCCAAGATTTGAGGCACTACAATGAGCAGTTCTTC.

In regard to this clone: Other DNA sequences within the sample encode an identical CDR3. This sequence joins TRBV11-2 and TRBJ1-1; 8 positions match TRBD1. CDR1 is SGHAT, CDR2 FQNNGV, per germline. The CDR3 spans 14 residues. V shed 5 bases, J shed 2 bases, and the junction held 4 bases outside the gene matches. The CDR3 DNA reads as TGTGCCAGCAGCCTGACAGGGGTTAACACTGAAGCTTTCTTT. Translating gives CASSLTGVNTEAFF.

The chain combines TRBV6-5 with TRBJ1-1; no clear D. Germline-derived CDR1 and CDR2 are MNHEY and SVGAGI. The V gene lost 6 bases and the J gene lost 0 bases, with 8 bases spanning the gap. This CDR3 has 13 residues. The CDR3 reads CASSGSVNTEAFF. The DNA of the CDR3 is TGTGCCAGCAGCGGTAGCGTGAACACTGAAGCTTTCTTT.

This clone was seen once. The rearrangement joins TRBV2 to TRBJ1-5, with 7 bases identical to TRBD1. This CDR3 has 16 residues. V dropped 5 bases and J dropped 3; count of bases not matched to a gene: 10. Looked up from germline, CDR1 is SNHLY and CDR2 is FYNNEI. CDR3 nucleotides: TGTGCCAGCAGTCGGAGAGGGGACAGAGACAATCAGCCCCAGCATTTT. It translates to CASSRRGDRDNQPQHF.

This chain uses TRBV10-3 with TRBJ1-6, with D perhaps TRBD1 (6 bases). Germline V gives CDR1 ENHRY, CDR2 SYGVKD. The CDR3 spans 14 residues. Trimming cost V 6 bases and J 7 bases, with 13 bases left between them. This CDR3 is CAISQGQENSPLHF. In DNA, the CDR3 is TGTGCCATCAGCCAGGGACAAGAGAATTCACCCCTCCACTTT.

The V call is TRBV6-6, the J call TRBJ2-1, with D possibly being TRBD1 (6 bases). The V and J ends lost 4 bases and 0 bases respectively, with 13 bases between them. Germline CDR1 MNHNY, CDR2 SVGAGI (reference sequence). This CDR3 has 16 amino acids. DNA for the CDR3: TGTGCCAGCAGTTCCAACAAAGGGGGCTCCTACAATGAGCAGTTCTTC. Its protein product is CASSSNKGGSYNEQFF.

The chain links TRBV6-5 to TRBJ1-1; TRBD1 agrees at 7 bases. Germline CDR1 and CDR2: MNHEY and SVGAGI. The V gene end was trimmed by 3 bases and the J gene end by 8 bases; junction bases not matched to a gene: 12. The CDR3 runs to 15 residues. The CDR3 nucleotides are TGTGCCAGCAGTTATATAGACAGGGCCGGGATGGAAGCTTTCTTT. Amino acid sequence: CASSYIDRAGMEAFF.

The CDR3 DNA sequence: TGTGCCAGTATCGGCGGTATTTTGAACACTGAAGCTTTCTTT. This translates into CASIGGILNTEAFF. The chain combines TRBV19 with TRBJ1-1; no firm D call. Trimming stripped 7 bases from V and 0 bases from J, with 12 bases between. Germline assignment: CDR1 LNHDA and CDR2 SQIVND (reference sequence). The CDR3 is made up of 14 amino acids.

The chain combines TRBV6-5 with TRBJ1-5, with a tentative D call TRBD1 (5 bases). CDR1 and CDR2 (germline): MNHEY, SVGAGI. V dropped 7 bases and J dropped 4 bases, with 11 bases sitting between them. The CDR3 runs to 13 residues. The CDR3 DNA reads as TGTGCCAGCACCCGACAGAAGAATCAGCCCCAGCATTTT. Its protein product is CASTRQKNQPQHF.

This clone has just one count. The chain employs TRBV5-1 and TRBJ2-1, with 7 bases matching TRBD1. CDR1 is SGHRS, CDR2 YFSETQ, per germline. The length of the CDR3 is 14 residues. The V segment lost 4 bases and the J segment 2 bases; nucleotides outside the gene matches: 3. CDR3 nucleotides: TGCGCCAGCAGCACAGGGGTCCCCTACAATGAGCAGTTCTTC. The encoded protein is CASSTGVPYNEQFF.

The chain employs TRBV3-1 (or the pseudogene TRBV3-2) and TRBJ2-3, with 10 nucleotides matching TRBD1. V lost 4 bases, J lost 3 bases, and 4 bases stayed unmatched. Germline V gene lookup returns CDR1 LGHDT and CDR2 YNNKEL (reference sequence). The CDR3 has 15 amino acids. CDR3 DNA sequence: TGTGCCAGCAGCCTTGCGGGACAGGGGACAGATACGCAGTATTTT. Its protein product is CASSLAGQGTDTQYF.

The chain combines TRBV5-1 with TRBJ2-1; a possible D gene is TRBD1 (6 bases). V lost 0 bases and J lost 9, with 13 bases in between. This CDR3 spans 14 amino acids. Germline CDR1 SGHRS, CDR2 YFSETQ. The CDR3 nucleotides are TGCGCCAGCAGCTTGGACAGGGAGAGTGGTGAGCAGTTCTTC. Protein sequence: CASSLDRESGEQFF.

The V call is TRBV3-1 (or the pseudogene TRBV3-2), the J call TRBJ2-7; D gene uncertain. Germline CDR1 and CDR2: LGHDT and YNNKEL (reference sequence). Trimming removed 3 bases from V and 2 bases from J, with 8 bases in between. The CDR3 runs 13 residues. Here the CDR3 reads CASSQYPAYEQYF. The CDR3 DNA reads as TGTGCCAGCAGCCAGTATCCGGCCTACGAGCAGTACTTC.

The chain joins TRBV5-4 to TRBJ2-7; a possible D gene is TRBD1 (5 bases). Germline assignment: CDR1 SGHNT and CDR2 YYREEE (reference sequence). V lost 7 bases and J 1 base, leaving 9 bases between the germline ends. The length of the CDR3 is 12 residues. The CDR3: CASGADSYEQYF. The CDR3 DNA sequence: TGTGCCAGCGGGGCGGATTCCTACGAGCAGTACTTC.

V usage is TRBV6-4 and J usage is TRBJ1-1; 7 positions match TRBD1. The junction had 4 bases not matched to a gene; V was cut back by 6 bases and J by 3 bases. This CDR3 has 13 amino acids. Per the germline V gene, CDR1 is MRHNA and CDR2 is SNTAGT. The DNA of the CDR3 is TGTGCCAGCAGGATTGACAGGGACACTGAAGCTTTCTTT. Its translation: CASRIDRDTEAFF.

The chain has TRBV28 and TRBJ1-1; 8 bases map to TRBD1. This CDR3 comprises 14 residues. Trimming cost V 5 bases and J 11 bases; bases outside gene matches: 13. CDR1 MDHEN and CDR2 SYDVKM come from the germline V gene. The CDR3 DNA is TGTGCCAGCAGTCCCGGGACAGGCCCGACGGGGGCTTTCTTT. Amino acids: CASSPGTGPTGAFF.

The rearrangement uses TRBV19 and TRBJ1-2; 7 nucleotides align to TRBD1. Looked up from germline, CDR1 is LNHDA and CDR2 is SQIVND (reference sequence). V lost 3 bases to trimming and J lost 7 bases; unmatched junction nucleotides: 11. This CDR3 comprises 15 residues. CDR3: CASSIEGAFAGGYTF. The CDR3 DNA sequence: TGTGCCAGTAGTATCGAGGGGGCGTTTGCTGGTGGCTACACCTTC.

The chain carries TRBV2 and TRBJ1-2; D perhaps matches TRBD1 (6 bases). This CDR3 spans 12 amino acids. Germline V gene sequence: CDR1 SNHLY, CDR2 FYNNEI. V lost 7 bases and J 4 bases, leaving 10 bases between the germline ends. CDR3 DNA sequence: TGTGCCAGCATAGGACAGAGCTATGGCTACACCTTC. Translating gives CASIGQSYGYTF.

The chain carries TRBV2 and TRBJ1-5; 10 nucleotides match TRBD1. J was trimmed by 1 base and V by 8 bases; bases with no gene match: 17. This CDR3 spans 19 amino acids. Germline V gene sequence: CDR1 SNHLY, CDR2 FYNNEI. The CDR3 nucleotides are TGTGCCAGCGGGGTGATGGAGGGACAGGGGACGGTAAGCAATCAGCCCCAGCATTTT. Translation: CASGVMEGQGTVSNQPQHF.

The CDR3 is CASSQGSPGHNNSPLHF. CDR3 DNA: TGTGCCAGCAGCCAGGGGAGCCCGGGACACAATAATTCACCCCTCCACTTT. The chain uses TRBV3-1 (or the pseudogene TRBV3-2) and TRBJ1-6; D is perhaps TRBD1 (6 bases). Deletions cut 3 bases from V and 5 bases from J, with 17 bases between. Germline lookup yields CDR1 LGHDT and CDR2 YNNKEL (reference sequence). The CDR3 has 17 residues.